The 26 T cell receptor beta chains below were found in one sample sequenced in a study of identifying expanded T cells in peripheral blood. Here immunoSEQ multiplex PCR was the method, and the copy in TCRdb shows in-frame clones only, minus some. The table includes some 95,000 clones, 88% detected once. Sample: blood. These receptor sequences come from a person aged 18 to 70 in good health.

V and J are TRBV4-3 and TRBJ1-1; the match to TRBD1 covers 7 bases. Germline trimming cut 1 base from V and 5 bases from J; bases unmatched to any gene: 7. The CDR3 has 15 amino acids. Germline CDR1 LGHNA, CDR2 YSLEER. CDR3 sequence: CASSQVGRGGTEAFF. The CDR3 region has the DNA TGCGCCAGCAGCCAAGTCGGCAGGGGGGGAACTGAAGCTTTCTTT.

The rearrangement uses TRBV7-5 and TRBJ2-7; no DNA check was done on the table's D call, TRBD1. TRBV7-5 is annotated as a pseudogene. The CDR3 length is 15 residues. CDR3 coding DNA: TGTGTCAGAAGCGCAAGACAGGGACCGATCTACGAGCAGTACTTC. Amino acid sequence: CVRSARQGPIYEQYF.

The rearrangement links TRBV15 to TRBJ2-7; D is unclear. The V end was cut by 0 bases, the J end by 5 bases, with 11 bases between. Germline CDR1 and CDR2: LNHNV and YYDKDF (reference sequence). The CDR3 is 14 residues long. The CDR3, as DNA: TGTGCCACCAGCAGAGATTTGGGAATCGACGAGCAGTACTTC. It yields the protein CATSRDLGIDEQYF.

The CDR3 protein is CASNPGLARNEQFF. The CDR3, as DNA: TGTGCCAGCAACCCGGGACTAGCGAGGAATGAGCAGTTCTTC. This chain connects TRBV2 to TRBJ2-1; TRBD2 aligns across 10 bases. CDR3 length equals 14 residues. The V and J ends lost 7 bases and 7 bases, in that order; junction bases with no gene match: 7. CDR1 is SNHLY and CDR2 is FYNNEI in the germline V gene.

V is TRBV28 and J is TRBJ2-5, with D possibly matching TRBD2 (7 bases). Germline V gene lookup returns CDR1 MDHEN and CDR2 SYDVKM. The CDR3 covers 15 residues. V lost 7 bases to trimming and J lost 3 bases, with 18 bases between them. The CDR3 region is CASKGGATRKETQYF. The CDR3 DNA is TGTGCCAGCAAGGGGGGGGCTACCCGAAAAGAGACCCAGTACTTC.

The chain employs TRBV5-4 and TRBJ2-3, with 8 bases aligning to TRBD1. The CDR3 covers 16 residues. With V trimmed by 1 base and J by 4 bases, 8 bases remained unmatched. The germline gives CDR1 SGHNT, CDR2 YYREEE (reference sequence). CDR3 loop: CASSLPSGTGADTQYF. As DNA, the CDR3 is TGTGCCAGCAGCTTGCCGTCCGGGACAGGTGCAGATACGCAGTATTTT. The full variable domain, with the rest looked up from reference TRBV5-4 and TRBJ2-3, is ETGVTQSPTHLIKTRGQQVTLRCSSQSGHNTVSWYQQALGQGPQFIFQYYREEENGRGNFPPRFSGLQFPNYSSELNVNALELDDSALYLCASSLPSGTGADTQYFGPGTRLTVL.

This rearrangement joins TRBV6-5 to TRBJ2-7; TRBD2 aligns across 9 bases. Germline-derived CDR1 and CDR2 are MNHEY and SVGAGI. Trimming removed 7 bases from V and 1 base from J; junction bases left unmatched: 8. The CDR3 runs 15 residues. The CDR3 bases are TGTGCCAGCAACGGGTTCCTAGCGGGGTCCTACGAGCAGTACTTC. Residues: CASNGFLAGSYEQYF.

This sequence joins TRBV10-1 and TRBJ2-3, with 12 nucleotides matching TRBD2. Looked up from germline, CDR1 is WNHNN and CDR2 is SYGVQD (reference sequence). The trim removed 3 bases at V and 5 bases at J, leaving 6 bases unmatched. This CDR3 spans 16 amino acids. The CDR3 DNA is TGCGCCAGCAGTGACCCCTTGACTAGCGGGGGAGATACGCAGTATTTT. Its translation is CASSDPLTSGGDTQYF.

CDR3 coding DNA: TGTGCCAGCAGCCTAGGGACAGGGTCCCAAGAGACCCAGTACTTC. This gives the protein CASSLGTGSQETQYF. The chain joins TRBV7-7 to TRBJ2-5; 9 bases agree with TRBD1. The CDR3 sequence is 15 residues long. The trim removed 5 bases at V and 1 base at J, leaving 5 bases unmatched. Germline-derived CDR1 and CDR2 are SSHAT and FNYEAQ (reference sequence).

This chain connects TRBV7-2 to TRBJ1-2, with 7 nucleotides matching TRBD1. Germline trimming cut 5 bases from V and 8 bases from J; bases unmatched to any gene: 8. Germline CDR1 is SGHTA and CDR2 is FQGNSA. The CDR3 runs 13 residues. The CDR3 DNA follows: TGTGCCAGCAGCCTGACAGGGTACGGGGGCTACACCTTC. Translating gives CASSLTGYGGYTF.

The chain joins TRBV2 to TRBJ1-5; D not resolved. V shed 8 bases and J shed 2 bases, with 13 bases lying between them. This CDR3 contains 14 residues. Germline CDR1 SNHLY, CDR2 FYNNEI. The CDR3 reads CASQANGGNQPQHF. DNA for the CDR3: TGTGCCAGCCAGGCTAATGGGGGCAATCAGCCCCAGCATTTT.

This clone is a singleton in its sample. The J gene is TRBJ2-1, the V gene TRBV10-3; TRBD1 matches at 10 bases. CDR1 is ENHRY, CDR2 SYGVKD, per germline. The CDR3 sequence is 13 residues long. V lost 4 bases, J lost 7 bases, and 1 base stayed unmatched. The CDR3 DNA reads TGTGCCATCAGTGGGACAGGGGGGAATGAGCAGTTCTTC. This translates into CAISGTGGNEQFF.

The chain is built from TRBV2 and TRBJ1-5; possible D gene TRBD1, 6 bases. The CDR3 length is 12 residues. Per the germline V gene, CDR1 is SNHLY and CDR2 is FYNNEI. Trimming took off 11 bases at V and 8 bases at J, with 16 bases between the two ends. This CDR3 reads CAQGGGLKPQHF. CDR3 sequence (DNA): TGTGCCCAGGGAGGGGGGTTGAAGCCCCAGCATTTT.

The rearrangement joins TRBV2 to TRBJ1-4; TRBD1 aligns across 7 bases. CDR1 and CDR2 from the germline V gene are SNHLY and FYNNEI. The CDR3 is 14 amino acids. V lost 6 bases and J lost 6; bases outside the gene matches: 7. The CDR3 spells CASRPQGRDEKLFF. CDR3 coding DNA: TGTGCCAGCAGGCCACAGGGGAGGGATGAAAAACTGTTTTTT.

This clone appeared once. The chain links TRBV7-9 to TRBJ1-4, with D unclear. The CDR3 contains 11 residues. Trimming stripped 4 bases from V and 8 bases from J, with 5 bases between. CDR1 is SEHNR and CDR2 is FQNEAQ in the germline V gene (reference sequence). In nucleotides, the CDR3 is TGTGCCAGCAGCTCTCGCGAAAAACTGTTTTTT. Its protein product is CASSSREKLFF.

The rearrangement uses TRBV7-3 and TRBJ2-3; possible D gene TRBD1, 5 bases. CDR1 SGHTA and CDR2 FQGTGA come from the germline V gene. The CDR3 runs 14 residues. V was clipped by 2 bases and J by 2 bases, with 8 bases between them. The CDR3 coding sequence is TGTGCCAGCAGCTTAGCCAGGGACACAGATACGCAGTATTTT. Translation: CASSLARDTDTQYF.

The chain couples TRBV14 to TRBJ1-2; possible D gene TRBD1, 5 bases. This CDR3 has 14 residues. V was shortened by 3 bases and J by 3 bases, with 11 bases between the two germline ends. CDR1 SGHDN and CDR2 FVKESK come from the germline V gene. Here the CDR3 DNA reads TGTGCCAGCAGCCAGGGGCCCCTAGACTATGGCTACACCTTC. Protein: CASSQGPLDYGYTF.

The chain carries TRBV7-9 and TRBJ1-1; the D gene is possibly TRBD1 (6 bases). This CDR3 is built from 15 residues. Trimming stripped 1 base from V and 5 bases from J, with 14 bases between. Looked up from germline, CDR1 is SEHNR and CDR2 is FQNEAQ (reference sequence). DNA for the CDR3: TGTGCCAGCAGCTTAGAGGGTTGGGGGCCTACTGAAGCTTTCTTT. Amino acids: CASSLEGWGPTEAFF.

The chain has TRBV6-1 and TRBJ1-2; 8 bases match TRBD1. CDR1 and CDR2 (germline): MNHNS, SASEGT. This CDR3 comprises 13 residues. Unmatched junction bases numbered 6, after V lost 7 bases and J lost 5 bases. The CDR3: CASNPGGTYGYTF. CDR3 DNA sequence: TGTGCCAGCAACCCAGGGGGCACGTATGGCTACACCTTC.

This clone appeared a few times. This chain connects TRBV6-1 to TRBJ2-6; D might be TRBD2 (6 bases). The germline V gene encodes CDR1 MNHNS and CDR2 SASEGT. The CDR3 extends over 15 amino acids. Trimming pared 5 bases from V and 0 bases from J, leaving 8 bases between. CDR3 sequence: CASSLGGSGANVLTF. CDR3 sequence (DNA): TGTGCCAGCAGTTTGGGGGGCTCTGGGGCCAACGTCCTGACTTTC.

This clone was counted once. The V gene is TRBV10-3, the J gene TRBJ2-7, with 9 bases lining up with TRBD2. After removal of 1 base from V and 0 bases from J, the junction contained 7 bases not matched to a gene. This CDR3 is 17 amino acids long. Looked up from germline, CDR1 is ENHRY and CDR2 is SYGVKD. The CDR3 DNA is TGTGCCATCAGTGAGTGGGACACTAGCGGGTACTCCTACGAGCAGTACTTC. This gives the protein CAISEWDTSGYSYEQYF.

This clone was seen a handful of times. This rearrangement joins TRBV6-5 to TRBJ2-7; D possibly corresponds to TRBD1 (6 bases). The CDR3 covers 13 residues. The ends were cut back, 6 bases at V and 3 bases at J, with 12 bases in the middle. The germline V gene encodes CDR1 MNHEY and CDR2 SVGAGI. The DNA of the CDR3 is TGTGCCAGCAGGAAAGGACAGAGCTACGAGCAGTACTTC. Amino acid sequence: CASRKGQSYEQYF.

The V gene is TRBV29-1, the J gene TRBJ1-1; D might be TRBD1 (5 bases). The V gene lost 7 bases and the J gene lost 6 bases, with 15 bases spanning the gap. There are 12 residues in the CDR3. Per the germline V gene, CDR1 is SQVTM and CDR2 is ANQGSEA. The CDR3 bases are TGCAGCGGCCACCAGGGAAGGGCTGAAGCTTTCTTT. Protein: CSGHQGRAEAFF. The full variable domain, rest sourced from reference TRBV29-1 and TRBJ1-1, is SAVISQKPSRDICQRGTSLTIQCQVDSQVTMMFWYRQQPGQSLTLIATANQGSEATYESGFVIDKFPISRPNLTFSTLTVSNMSPEDSSIYLCSGHQGRAEAFFGQGTRLTVV.

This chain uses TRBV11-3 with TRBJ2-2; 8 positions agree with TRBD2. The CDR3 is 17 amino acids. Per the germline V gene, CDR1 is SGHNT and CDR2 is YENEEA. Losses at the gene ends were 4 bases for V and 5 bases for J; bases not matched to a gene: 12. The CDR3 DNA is TGTGCCAGCAGCTCCCTCCTCGGGAGGGCCTATACCGGGGAGCTGTTTTTT. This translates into CASSSLLGRAYTGELFF. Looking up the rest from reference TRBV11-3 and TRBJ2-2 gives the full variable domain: EAGVVQSPRYKIIEKKQPVAFWCNPISGHNTLYWYLQNLGQGPELLIRYENEEAVDDSQLPKDRFSAERLKGVDSTLKIQPAELGDSAVYLCASSSLLGRAYTGELFFGEGSRLTVL.

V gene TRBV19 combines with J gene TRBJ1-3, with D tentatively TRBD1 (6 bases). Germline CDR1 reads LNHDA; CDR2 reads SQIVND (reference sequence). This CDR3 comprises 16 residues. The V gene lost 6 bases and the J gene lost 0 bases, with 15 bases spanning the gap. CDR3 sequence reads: CASRGGAANSGNTIYF. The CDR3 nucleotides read TGTGCCAGTAGAGGGGGGGCGGCCAACTCTGGAAACACCATATATTTT.

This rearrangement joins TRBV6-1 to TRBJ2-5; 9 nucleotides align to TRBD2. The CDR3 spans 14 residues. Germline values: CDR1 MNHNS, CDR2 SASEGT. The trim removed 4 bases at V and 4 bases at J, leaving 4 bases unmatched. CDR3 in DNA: TGTGCCAGCAGTGGGGCGGGGGGGCGAGAGACCCAGTACTTC. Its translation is CASSGAGGRETQYF.